The clone carrying this TCR beta chain was seen once. These data belong to a study of blood T cell repertoires in COVID-19. As for the study in general: PBMCs, B-cell-depleted T cells, or T cells were the source of the cDNA or gDNA that made up the material.

The repertoire was sequenced with immunoSEQ multiplex PCR; TCRdb's copy has only in-frame clones and lacks some. The table lists 360,000 or so clones, roughly four fifths of them singletons, with 5% to 5.5% in the top ten. Participants, about 18 to 100 years old, spanned fewer than 25 US areas. The study counted Cohort 3 donors as recovered given two negative PCRs, clearance, or symptom resolution. V was cut by 2 bases and J by 1 base, with 8 bases left in between. The CDR3 extends over 14 amino acids. Germline V gene data show CDR1 as ENHRY and CDR2 as SYGVKD. The sequence came from a woman aged 45-59 years who had recovered from COVID-19. The chain recombines TRBV10-3 with TRBJ1-1; D uncertain. Sequencing was done on a sample of PBMCs or T cells enriched from blood (not recorded which). The CDR3 loop is CAISESVGNTEAFF. CDR3 bases: TGTGCCATCAGTGAGAGTGTCGGGAACACTGAAGCTTTCTTT.